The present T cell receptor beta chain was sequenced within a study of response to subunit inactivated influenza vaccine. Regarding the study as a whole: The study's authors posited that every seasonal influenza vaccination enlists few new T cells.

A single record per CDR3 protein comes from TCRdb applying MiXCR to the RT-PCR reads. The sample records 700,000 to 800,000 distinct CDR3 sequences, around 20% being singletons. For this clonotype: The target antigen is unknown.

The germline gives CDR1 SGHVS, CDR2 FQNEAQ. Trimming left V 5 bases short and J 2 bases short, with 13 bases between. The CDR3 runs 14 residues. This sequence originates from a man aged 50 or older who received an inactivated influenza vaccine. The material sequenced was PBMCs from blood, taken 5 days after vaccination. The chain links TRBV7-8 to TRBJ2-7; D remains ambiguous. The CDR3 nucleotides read TGTGCCAGCAGCGTAGATCTCCTAGCCTACGAGCAGTACTTC. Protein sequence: CASSVDLLAYEQYF.